Shown below are 27 T cell receptor beta chains from a single sample sequenced in a study of T cell clonality in common variable immunodeficiency. For these receptors, no antigen is known. Regarding the study as a whole: Fewer deletions and N-nucleotide insertions were reportedly seen in common variable immunodeficiency TCR beta sequences.

Assay used: immunoSEQ multiplex PCR; TCRdb lists only in-frame clones, some missing. The record shows about 34,000 clones for this sample, with no singletons present. Sequencing used peripheral blood mononuclear cells. Source of these receptors: a human donor with common variable immunodeficiency.

This clone was counted at least ten times. The CDR3 end lies 3 residues beyond the end of the read and is filled in from the germline J gene. The chain carries TRBV19 and TRBJ2-1; 9 nucleotides line up with TRBD2. After removal of 1 base from V and 8 bases from J, the junction contained 9 bases not matched to a gene. CDR3 length: 16 amino acids. Germline CDR1 reads LNHDA; CDR2 reads SQIVND (reference sequence). CDR3 DNA, as far as it was read: TGTGCCAGTAGTATAGTGGGACTAGCACCGAGCGATGAG. It translates to CASSIVGLAPSDE. The full CDR3 reads CASSIVGLAPSDEQFF. The variable domain in full, with the rest retrieved from reference TRBV19 and TRBJ2-1, is DGGITQSPKYLFRKEGQNVTLSCEQNLNHDAMYWYRQDPGQGLRLIYYSQIVNDFQKGDIAEGYSVSREKKESFPLTVTSAQKNPTAFYLCASSIVGLAPSDEQFFGPGTRLTVL.

This clone was seen at least ten times. The missing CDR3 end, 3 residues past where the read stops, is filled in from the germline J gene. The chain employs TRBV4-1 and TRBJ2-7; tentative D call: TRBD2 (6 bases). V was shortened by 5 bases and J by 4 bases, with 12 bases between the two germline ends. Germline CDR1 and CDR2: MGHRA and YSYEKL. The CDR3 length is 13 residues. The DNA read from the CDR3 is TGCGCCAGCAGCGAACAGGAGGGGTACGAG. Encoded protein: CASSEQEGYE. The full CDR3 protein reads CASSEQEGYEQYF.

This clone was picked up many times. The read falls 3 residues short of the CDR3 end, and the missing part is taken from the germline J gene. The chain joins TRBV13 to TRBJ2-1, with 10 bases fitting TRBD2. The CDR3 loop spans 16 amino acids. The germline CDR1 and CDR2 sequences are PRHDT and FYEKMQ (reference sequence). Germline trimming cut 2 bases from V and 4 bases from J; bases unmatched to any gene: 5. The DNA read from the CDR3 is TGTGCCAGCAGCTTATACGGGACTAGCGAATACAATGAG. It codes for CASSLYGTSEYNE. The whole CDR3 protein reads CASSLYGTSEYNEQFF.

This clone was recorded at least ten times. The read halts 3 residues ahead of the CDR3 end, with the missing end drawn from the germline J gene. The chain employs TRBV7-1 and TRBJ2-3; 12 bases line up with TRBD2. TRBV7-1 is an open reading frame, and its role is uncertain. The V and J ends lost 3 bases and 2 bases, in that order; junction bases with no gene match: 18. This CDR3 region has 21 residues. The sequenced CDR3 bases are TGTGCCAGCAGCTCTAGACTAGCGGGAGAGGCGTATAATATTTACACAGATACG. Protein product: CASSSRLAGEAYNIYTDT. The CDR3 in its entirety is CASSSRLAGEAYNIYTDTQYF.

This clone was seen a few times. The sequenced fragment ends 3 residues before the CDR3 boundary, so the rest is inferred from the germline J gene. The chain uses TRBV7-8 and TRBJ2-1; D possibly corresponds to TRBD2 (5 bases). Germline V gene sequence: CDR1 SGHVS, CDR2 FQNEAQ. Deletions cut 4 bases from V and 1 base from J, with 17 bases between. This CDR3 region has 17 residues. The CDR3 protein is CASSYPRVGLSYNEQFF. The DNA read from the CDR3 is TGTGCCAGCAGCTACCCGAGGGTAGGGTTGTCCTACAATGAG.

In its sample, this clone is medium-sized. The read gets to within 3 residues of the CDR3 end, and the germline J gene fills in the rest. The genes are TRBV20-1 and TRBJ1-2; D perhaps matches TRBD1 (5 bases). The CDR3 runs to 16 residues. The germline V gene has CDR1 DFQATT and CDR2 SNEGSKA (reference sequence). V dropped 0 bases and J dropped 7 bases, with 21 bases sitting between them. The CDR3: CSARDNRTPGATGYTF. Partial CDR3 DNA: TGCAGTGCTAGAGATAATAGAACCCCTGGGGCGACTGGC.

Of note for this clone: The CDR3 goes on 3 residues after the read ends, and that part is filled in from the germline J gene. The chain combines TRBV30 with TRBJ2-5; 7 bases match TRBD1. Germline V lookup: CDR1 GTSNPN, CDR2 SVGIG (reference sequence). V gave up 0 bases and J gave up 3 bases; unmatched junction bases: 10. The CDR3 length is 16 residues. The CDR3 spells CAWSVGDRQGKETQYF. Partial CDR3 DNA: TGTGCCTGGAGTGTAGGGGACCGACAGGGAAAAGAGACC.

To note about this clone: Read sequence stops 3 residues before the CDR3 end, and the germline J gene provides the missing end. J is TRBJ1-1 and V is TRBV6-1; D is possibly TRBD1 (6 bases). CDR3 length: 16 residues. The ends were cut back, 3 bases at V and 0 bases at J, with 14 bases in the middle. Per germline, CDR1 MNHNS and CDR2 SASEGT. Incomplete CDR3 DNA: TGTGCCAGCAGTGATCAGCCTGGACAGTTGAACACTGAA. It is translated as CASSDQPGQLNTE. The complete CDR3 sequence is CASSDQPGQLNTEAFF.

In the case of this clone: The sequence runs out 3 residues before the end of the CDR3; the remainder is reconstructed from the germline J gene. The chain links TRBV7-9 to TRBJ1-2; the match to TRBD1 covers 7 bases. Germline values: CDR1 SEHNR, CDR2 FQNEAQ (reference sequence). The CDR3 covers 15 residues. The sequenced CDR3 bases are TGTGCCAGCAGCTTTATAGGGACAGATGTTTTCGGC. Translated: CASSFIGTDVFG. The whole CDR3 protein reads CASSFIGTDVFGYTF.

This clone was counted a few times. The missing CDR3 end, 3 residues past where the read stops, is filled in from the germline J gene. This chain joins TRBV7-9 and TRBJ2-7; D is unresolved. This CDR3 is 13 amino acids long. The germline CDR1 and CDR2 sequences are SEHNR and FQNEAQ (reference sequence). Trimming cost V 10 bases and J 2 bases, with 15 bases left between them. The CDR3 reads CATRRGEPYEQYF. The covered CDR3 bases are TGTGCCACCCGGCGCGGAGAGCCCTACGAG.

The table lists this clone with many counts. The read terminates 3 residues ahead of where the CDR3 ends, so the germline J gene completes it. The chain joins TRBV6-2 or TRBV6-3 to TRBJ1-3, with D unclear. V lost 2 bases, J lost 3 bases, and 8 bases lay in between. The germline gives CDR1 MNHEY, CDR2 SVGEGT. The CDR3 totals 14 residues. The sequenced CDR3 bases are TGTGCCAGCAGTTACCGGGTGCGTGGAAACACC. Residues: CASSYRVRGNT. In full, the CDR3 reads CASSYRVRGNTIYF.

This clone occurred a few times. CDR3 DNA (partial): TGTGCCAGTAGTATGGACACGCAGAGAACTGAA. Protein product: CASSMDTQRTE. The whole CDR3 sequence reads CASSMDTQRTEAFF. The J gene is TRBJ1-1, the V gene TRBV19, with D tentatively TRBD1 (5 bases). Read sequence stops 3 residues before the CDR3 end, and the germline J gene provides the missing end. The CDR3 spans 14 residues. Germline loops: CDR1 LNHDA, CDR2 SQIVND (reference sequence). The V end was cut by 3 bases, the J end by 5 bases, with 13 bases between.

There are many counts of this clone. The read ends 3 residues shy of where the CDR3 ends; the end is completed using the germline J gene. This rearrangement joins TRBV5-4 to TRBJ2-2, with D hard to call. The CDR3 has 15 residues. In germline, CDR1 is SGHNT, CDR2 YYREEE (reference sequence). Trimming cost V 4 bases and J 4 bases, with 14 bases left between them. The covered CDR3 bases are TGTGCCAGCAGCGCGCGGAACGCTCTCACCGGGGAG. As protein: CASSARNALTGE. The CDR3 reads in full as CASSARNALTGELFF.

This clone was recorded a few times. The read finishes 3 residues shy of the CDR3 end, and the germline J gene is used to complete it. V usage is TRBV7-9 and J usage is TRBJ2-3; 9 positions match TRBD1. Looked up from germline, CDR1 is SEHNR and CDR2 is FQNEAQ (reference sequence). The junction had 7 bases not matched to a gene; V was cut back by 3 bases and J by 6 bases. The CDR3 runs to 15 residues. The CDR3 bases that were read are TGTGCCAGCAGCTTGACAGGGGGAGCATTGGATACG. Translated: CASSLTGGALDT. The full-length CDR3 reads as CASSLTGGALDTQYF.

This clone was seen at least ten times. The DNA ends 3 residues before the CDR3 does, and the rest of the CDR3 is filled in from the germline J gene. This rearrangement joins TRBV30 to TRBJ2-7, with 11 nucleotides matching TRBD2. Per germline, CDR1 GTSNPN and CDR2 SVGIG (reference sequence). V lost 3 bases to trimming and J lost 4 bases; unmatched junction nucleotides: 5. The CDR3 runs to 14 residues. The CDR3 bases that were read are TGTGCCTGGAGCGGAACTAGCGGGGGTTACGAG. This sequence encodes CAWSGTSGGYE. The complete CDR3 reads CAWSGTSGGYEQYF.

This clone came up a few times. The sequence runs out 3 residues before the end of the CDR3; the remainder is reconstructed from the germline J gene. The chain combines TRBV5-1 with TRBJ2-2; TRBD1 matches 7 bases. This CDR3 has 15 amino acids. The V gene end was trimmed by 6 bases and the J gene end by 7 bases; junction bases not matched to a gene: 12. Per the germline V gene, CDR1 is SGHRS and CDR2 is YFSETQ. CDR3 sequence: CASIAETGRGGELFF. Incomplete CDR3 DNA: TGCGCCAGCATCGCGGAGACAGGGAGAGGCGGGGAG.

This clone was seen at least ten times. From the germline J gene comes the end of the CDR3, since the read stops 3 residues before it. The chain is built from TRBV7-2 and TRBJ1-1; possibly TRBD1 for D (6 bases). The V and J ends lost 2 bases and 7 bases respectively, with 11 bases between them. The CDR3 runs to 13 residues. Germline CDR1 is SGHTA and CDR2 is FQGNSA. CDR3 bases read: TGTGCCAGCAGCTTAAGCAGGGGCAATGAA. It yields the protein CASSLSRGNE. The whole CDR3 reads CASSLSRGNEAFF.

In this sample, this clone turned up many times. The CDR3 bases that were read are TGTGCCAGCTCACCTCCGGGACTAGCGGGCAATGAG. This codes for CASSPPGLAGNE. The CDR3 in full is CASSPPGLAGNEQFF. The chain joins TRBV18 to TRBJ2-1, with 12 bases identical to TRBD2. From the germline J gene comes the end of the CDR3, since the read stops 3 residues before it. Germline CDR1 and CDR2: KGHSH and LQKENI. V shed 3 bases, J shed 6 bases, and the junction held 3 bases outside the gene matches. This CDR3 spans 15 amino acids.

This clone was counted ten times or more. Read coverage stops 3 residues before the CDR3 terminus; the germline J gene supplies the remainder. The V gene is TRBV2, the J gene TRBJ2-3; 9 positions agree with TRBD2. Germline CDR1 SNHLY, CDR2 FYNNEI. The CDR3 spans 14 residues. V dropped 7 bases and J dropped 1; count of bases not matched to a gene: 3. CDR3 bases read: TGTGCCAGCACCCAGCGGGAGGGCACAGATACG. Translating it yields CASTQREGTDT. The entire CDR3 is CASTQREGTDTQYF.

The sample holds a few counts of this clone. The DNA ends 3 residues before the CDR3 does, and the rest of the CDR3 is filled in from the germline J gene. This chain links TRBV19 with TRBJ2-7; D call uncertain. Looked up from germline, CDR1 is LNHDA and CDR2 is SQIVND (reference sequence). Trimming removed 3 bases at V and 5 bases at J, with 14 bases between. CDR3 size: 14 residues. The CDR3 bases that were read are TGTGCCAGTAGTATTATCCCCTTGGCGGACGAG. Protein: CASSIIPLADE. The full CDR3 protein is CASSIIPLADEQYF.

This clone occurred many times. The missing CDR3 end, 3 residues past where the read stops, is filled in from the germline J gene. The V and J genes are TRBV14 and TRBJ1-1; TRBD1 matches at 8 bases. The CDR3 totals 15 residues. V gave up 4 bases and J gave up 4 bases; unmatched junction bases: 8. The V gene's germline CDR1 is SGHDN and CDR2 FVKESK. The CDR3 bases that were read are TGTGCCAGCAGCCTCCTTCAAACAGGGGGCACTGAA. It codes for CASSLLQTGGTE. The full-length CDR3 reads as CASSLLQTGGTEAFF.

There are many counts of this clone. The read terminates 3 residues ahead of where the CDR3 ends, so the germline J gene completes it. This rearrangement joins TRBV2 to TRBJ2-4; D not certain. Looked up from germline, CDR1 is SNHLY and CDR2 is FYNNEI. CDR3 length: 14 residues. Between the trimmed V and J ends, which lost 0 bases and 6 bases, there was a span of 9 bases. The CDR3 loop is CASSEALIVNIQYF. CDR3 DNA, as far as it was read: TGTGCCAGCAGTGAAGCACTGATTGTAAACATT.

Note on this clone: The read comes to an end 3 residues before the CDR3 does, leaving the germline J gene to fill in the end. The chain is built from TRBV30 and TRBJ2-7, with a weak D call TRBD2 (6 bases). This CDR3 has 13 amino acids. The germline V gene has CDR1 GTSNPN and CDR2 SVGIG (reference sequence). Trimming took off 4 bases at V and 2 bases at J, with 12 bases between the two ends. CDR3 DNA (partial): TGTGCCTGGATACCGGGACTGGCCTACGAG. Translated: CAWIPGLAYE. The whole CDR3 sequence is CAWIPGLAYEQYF.

This clone occurred many times. The missing CDR3 end, 3 residues past where the read stops, is filled in from the germline J gene. The chain joins TRBV19 to TRBJ2-7, with no clear D. Germline-derived CDR1 and CDR2 are LNHDA and SQIVND (reference sequence). The CDR3 is made up of 13 amino acids. Deletions cut 1 base from V and 3 bases from J, with 7 bases between. CDR3 loop: CASSIGRSYEQYF. The covered CDR3 bases are TGTGCCAGTAGTATAGGGCGGAGCTACGAG.

This clone was found many times. The sequence runs out 3 residues before the end of the CDR3; the remainder is reconstructed from the germline J gene. The V gene is TRBV18, the J gene TRBJ1-2, with TRBD1 as a possible D gene (6 bases). Per germline, CDR1 KGHSH and CDR2 LQKENI. The V and J ends lost 6 bases and 2 bases respectively, with 13 bases between them. The CDR3 runs to 14 residues. The CDR3 spells CASSPGQMNYGYTF. CDR3 DNA, as far as it was read: TGTGCCAGCTCCCCGGGACAAATGAACTATGGC.

As concerns this clone: The missing CDR3 end, 3 residues past where the read stops, is filled in from the germline J gene. The chain couples TRBV7-9 to TRBJ1-2; TRBD1 matches 7 bases. The CDR3 has 14 amino acids. Germline CDR1 is SEHNR and CDR2 is FQNEAQ (reference sequence). V was clipped by 5 bases and J by 4 bases; unmatched bases: 7. The CDR3 DNA, read in part, is TGTGCCAGCAGCCAGGGACAGCAGTCCTATGGC. This sequence encodes CASSQGQQSYG. In full, the CDR3 is CASSQGQQSYGYTF.

Comments on this clone: Read sequence stops 3 residues before the CDR3 end, and the germline J gene provides the missing end. The V call is TRBV19, the J call TRBJ2-6; a weak D match, TRBD2 (5 bases). V gave up 7 bases and J gave up 0 bases, with 10 bases separating them. The CDR3 runs to 15 residues. Germline CDR1 LNHDA, CDR2 SQIVND (reference sequence). The CDR3 sequence is CASKESGSGANVLTF. The part of the CDR3 DNA that was read is TGTGCCAGTAAAGAAAGCGGCTCTGGGGCCAACGTC.